This TCR beta chain was sequenced during a study of blood T cell repertoires in COVID-19. Cohorts were determined from participant-reported clinical history. Cohort 3 recovery required two negative PCRs, clearance, or symptom resolution. The authors' processing: Reference gene primer amplification yielded estimated nucleated cell counts. Assay: immunoSEQ multiplex PCR; the TCRdb copy retains only in-frame clones and omits some. For V, J and clone size, that table is used; D and trimming come from the DNA. The sample shows 140,000 to 150,000 clones, 80% to 90% of them seen only once. The CDR3 has 14 residues. Germline CDR1 is SGHRS and CDR2 is YFSETQ. Losses at the gene ends were 4 bases for V and 2 bases for J; bases not matched to a gene: 6.

This sequence originates from a man aged 45-60 years who had recovered from COVID-19. This chain links TRBV5-1 with TRBJ2-7; 7 nucleotides match TRBD1. Sequencing used PBMCs or T cells enriched from blood (not recorded which). The CDR3 loop is CASSIGQAPYEQYF. The CDR3 bases are TGCGCCAGCAGCATTGGACAGGCTCCCTACGAGCAGTACTTC.